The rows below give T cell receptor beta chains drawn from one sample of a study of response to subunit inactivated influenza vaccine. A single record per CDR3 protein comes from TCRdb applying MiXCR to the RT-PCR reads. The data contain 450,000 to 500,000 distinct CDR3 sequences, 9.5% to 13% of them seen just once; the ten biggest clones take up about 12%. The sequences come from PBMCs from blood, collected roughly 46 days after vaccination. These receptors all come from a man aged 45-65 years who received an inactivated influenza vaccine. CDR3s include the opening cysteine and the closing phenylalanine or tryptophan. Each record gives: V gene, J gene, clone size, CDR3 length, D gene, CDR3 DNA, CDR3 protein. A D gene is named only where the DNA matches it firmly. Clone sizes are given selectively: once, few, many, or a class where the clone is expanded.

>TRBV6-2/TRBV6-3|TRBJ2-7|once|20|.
TGTGCCAGCAGTTACTCAGGTTGGCATCCGGACAGCACCCTGGGGTACGAGCAGTACTTC
CASSYSGWHPDSTLGYEQYF
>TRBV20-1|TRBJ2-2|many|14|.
TGCAGTGCTAGACCGACCAGGGATTCCGGGGAGCTGTTTTTT
CSARPTRDSGELFF
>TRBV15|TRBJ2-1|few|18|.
TGTGCCACCAGCAGAGAAGGATTAAGCGGAAGCTCCTACAATGAGCAGTTCTTC
CATSREGLSGSSYNEQFF
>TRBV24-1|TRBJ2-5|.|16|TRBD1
TGTGCCACCAGTGATTTACCCCGGACAGGCCAAGAGACCCAGTACTTC
CATSDLPRTGQETQYF
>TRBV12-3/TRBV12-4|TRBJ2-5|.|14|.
TGTGCCAGCAGTGCGACTCAGTACCAAGAGACCCAGTACTTC
CASSATQYQETQYF
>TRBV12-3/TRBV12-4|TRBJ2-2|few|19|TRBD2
TGTGCCAGCAGTTTCGGACTAGCGGGGGGCTTCCCGAACACCGGGGAGCTGTTTTTT
CASSFGLAGGFPNTGELFF
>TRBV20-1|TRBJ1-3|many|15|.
TGCAGTGCAATCTCTGGCCACCTCGGGGGAAACACCATATATTTT
CSAISGHLGGNTIYF
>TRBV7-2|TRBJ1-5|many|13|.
TGTGCCAGCAGCTTAGCCCTTAATCAGCCCCAGCATTTT
CASSLALNQPQHF
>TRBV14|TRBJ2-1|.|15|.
TGTGCCAGCAGCCAAGCCCCCGGCATAATCTATGAGCAGTTCTTC
CASSQAPGIIYEQFF
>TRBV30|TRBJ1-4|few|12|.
TGTGCCTGGAACGTGTGGGGGGAAAAACTGTTTTTT
CAWNVWGEKLFF
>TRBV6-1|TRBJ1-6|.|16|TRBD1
TGTGCCAGCAGGAAGGCCCCGGACAGGGTGCGGTCACCCCTCCACTTT
CASRKAPDRVRSPLHF
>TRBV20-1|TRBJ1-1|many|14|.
TGCAGTGCCCTACCGGGGATTCGAGCCACTGAAGCTTTCTTT
CSALPGIRATEAFF
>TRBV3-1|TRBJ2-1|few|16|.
TGTGCCAGCAGCCAATCGCGGGGCCTCACCTACAATGAGCAGTTCTTC
CASSQSRGLTYNEQFF
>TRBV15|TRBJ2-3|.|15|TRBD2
TGTGCCACCAGCAGAGCAAGCGGGGGCACAGATACGCAGTATTTT
CATSRASGGTDTQYF
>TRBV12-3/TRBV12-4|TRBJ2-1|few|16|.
TGTGCCAGCAGCCCATCGCTAATAGCGGTGTACAATGAGCAGTTCTTC
CASSPSLIAVYNEQFF
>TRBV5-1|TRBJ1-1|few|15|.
TGCGCCAGCAGCTTGACGGGACACCTGAACACTGAAGCTTTCTTT
CASSLTGHLNTEAFF
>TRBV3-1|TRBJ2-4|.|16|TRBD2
TGTGCCAGCAGCCAAGGAACTAGCGGGGTGAAAAACATTCAGTACTTC
CASSQGTSGVKNIQYF
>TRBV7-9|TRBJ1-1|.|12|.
TGTGCCAGCAGCTTAGAGCCCAGAGAAGCTTTCTTT
CASSLEPREAFF
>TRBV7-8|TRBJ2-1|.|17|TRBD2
TGTGCCAGCATCAAACGGTTAGCGGGAGGCTCCTACAATGAGCAGTTCTTC
CASIKRLAGGSYNEQFF
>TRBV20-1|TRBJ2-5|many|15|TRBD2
TGCAGTGCGGAGACTGAGCGGGGGTTACGAGAGACCCAGTACTTC
CSAETERGLRETQYF
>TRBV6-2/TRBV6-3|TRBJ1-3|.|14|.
TGTGCCAGCAGTACCCGGGTCTCTGGAAACACCATATATTTT
CASSTRVSGNTIYF
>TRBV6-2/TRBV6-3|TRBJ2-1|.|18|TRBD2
TGTGCCAGCAGTTTCCTCTCGACTAGCGGGAAATGGGATAATGAGCAGTTCTTC
CASSFLSTSGKWDNEQFF
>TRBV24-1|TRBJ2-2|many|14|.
TGTGCCACCAGTGGCAGAACAGGGACCGGGGAGCTGTTTTTT
CATSGRTGTGELFF
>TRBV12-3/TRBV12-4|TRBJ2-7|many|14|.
TGTGCCAGCAGTTTACGGGGGGCGGGCTACGAGCAGTACTTC
CASSLRGAGYEQYF
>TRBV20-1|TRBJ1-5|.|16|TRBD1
TGCAGTGCTCTAGAGACAGGGGTATTCGGCAATCAGCCCCAGCATTTT
CSALETGVFGNQPQHF
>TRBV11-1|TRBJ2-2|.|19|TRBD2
TGTGCCAGCACCACAGAGGCGGTCGGACTAGCGGGATTTACCGGGGAGCTGTTTTTT
CASTTEAVGLAGFTGELFF
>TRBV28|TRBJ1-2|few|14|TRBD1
TGTGCCGGCAAAAAACCAGGGGGTAACTATGGCTACACCTTC
CAGKKPGGNYGYTF
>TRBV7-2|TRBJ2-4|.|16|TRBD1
TGTGCCAGCAGCTCCGGGACAGGAAATACCAAAAACATTCAGTACTTC
CASSSGTGNTKNIQYF
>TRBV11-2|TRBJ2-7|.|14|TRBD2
TGTGCCAGTGGGCGACTAGCGGGAGCCAGGGAGCAGTACTTC
CASGRLAGAREQYF
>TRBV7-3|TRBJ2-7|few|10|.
TGTGCCAGCAGCTTAACAGCGCAGTACTTC
CASSLTAQYF
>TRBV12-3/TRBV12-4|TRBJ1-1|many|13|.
TGTGCCAGCAGTTTAGCCAGGGTGGCTGAAGCTTTCTTT
CASSLARVAEAFF
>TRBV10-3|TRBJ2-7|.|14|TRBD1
TGTGCCAGTGCCGGGACAGGGAATTCCTACGAGCAGTACTTC
CASAGTGNSYEQYF
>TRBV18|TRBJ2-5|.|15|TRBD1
TGTGCCAGCTCACCCCTGACAGGGGGGCAAGAGACCCAGTACTTC
CASSPLTGGQETQYF
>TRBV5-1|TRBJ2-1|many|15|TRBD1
TGCGCCAGCAGCTCCGGGACAGGGGGGAACAATGAGCAGTTCTTC
CASSSGTGGNNEQFF
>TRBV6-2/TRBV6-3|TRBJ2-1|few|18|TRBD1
TGTGCCAGCAGTTACTCAAACCGGACAGGAAGGTCCTACAATGAGCAGTTCTTC
CASSYSNRTGRSYNEQFF
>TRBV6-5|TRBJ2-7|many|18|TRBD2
TGTGCCAGCAGTTACACATACCCCTCCGGGACTAGCTCCTACGAGCAGTACTTC
CASSYTYPSGTSSYEQYF
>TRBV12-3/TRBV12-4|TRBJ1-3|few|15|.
TGTGCCAGCAGTTTGGGCCGGATCTCTGGAAACACCATATATTTT
CASSLGRISGNTIYF
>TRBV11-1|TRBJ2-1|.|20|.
TGTGCCAGCAGCTTAGGTCTGGGTGGACATAACGATCGCACGAACAATGAGCAGTTCTTC
CASSLGLGGHNDRTNNEQFF
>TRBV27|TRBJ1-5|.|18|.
TGTGCCAGCAGTTTATCTCTGGCAGATTTCGGGAGCAATCAGCCCCAGCATTTT
CASSLSLADFGSNQPQHF
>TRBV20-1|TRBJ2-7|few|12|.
TGCAGTGCCTCCGACCCCGGCTACGAGCAGTACTTC
CSASDPGYEQYF